Reported below is one T cell receptor beta chain. Compared with germline, one end of the junction differs, possibly owing to a read error. Here immunoSEQ multiplex PCR was the method, and the copy in TCRdb shows in-frame clones only, minus some. This sample has 41,000 or so clones, with roughly 77% found just once. Single viable CD3+CD4+CD8-CD45RO+ cells were sorted as the memory CD4+ T cells. Total CD4+ T cells were enriched by CD4 positive selection. This CDR3 is 13 amino acids long. Germline V lookup: CDR1 SGHDT, CDR2 YYEEEE. The data originate from a study of memory CD4+ T cells and cytomegalovirus serostatus.

The sequence derives from an adult in good health and CMV-seronegative. The chain employs TRBV5-6 and TRBJ1-1; D remains ambiguous. Sequencing used memory CD4+ T cells from blood. CDR3 DNA sequence: TGTGCCGGCAGCTTTGTAGGTTCTACTGAAGCTTTCTTT. Translated, it gives CAGSFVGSTEAFF.